This is a list of T cell receptor beta chains from one sample in a study of blood T cell repertoires in COVID-19. Produced via immunoSEQ multiplex PCR; TCRdb's table is partial and in-frame only. The repertoire consists of over 65,000 clones, with approximately 79% occurring once and the leading ten covering 16%. Sequencing was performed on peripheral blood. Receptors originate from a man older than 75 with active COVID-19. CDR3s include the opening cysteine and the closing phenylalanine or tryptophan. A D gene is named only where the DNA matches it firmly. Size is stated for part of the rows, as once, few or many counts, or as a class when the clone is expanded.

d_gene	j_gene	v_gene	abundance	CDR3nt	CDR3aa
.	TRBJ2-5	TRBV3-1/TRBV3-2	.	TGTGCCAGCAGCCCCGGTATCGGGTTCCGGAGAGAGACCCAGTACTTC	CASSPGIGFRRETQYF
TRBD1	TRBJ1-2	TRBV4-1	.	TGCGCCAGCAGCCGAACGGACAGGGGGTTGTATGGCTACACCTTC	CASSRTDRGLYGYTF
TRBD2	TRBJ2-3	TRBV25-1	.	TGTGCCAGCAGTGACGTACTAGCGGGAGTAACAGATACGCAGTATTTT	CASSDVLAGVTDTQYF
TRBD1	TRBJ2-5	TRBV7-2	.	TGTGCCAGCAGCCGTGGACAGACAGGGGGGACCCAGTACTTC	CASSRGQTGGTQYF
TRBD2	TRBJ2-3	TRBV7-6	.	TGTGCCAGCAGTACTAGCGTTGCCGGTGCAGATACGCAGTATTTT	CASSTSVAGADTQYF
.	TRBJ1-2	TRBV5-6	few	TGTGCCAGCAGCCCAGTCAGCGTTCCCCTTGGCTACACCTTC	CASSPVSVPLGYTF
.	TRBJ1-1	TRBV19	.	TGTGCCAGTAGTTATGGGGGGGCAGGGGACACTGAAGCTTTCTTT	CASSYGGAGDTEAFF
TRBD1	TRBJ1-6	TRBV19	.	TGTGCCAGTAGTACGGACAGGGCCGATAATTCACCCCTCCACTTT	CASSTDRADNSPLHF
.	TRBJ1-1	TRBV5-4	.	TGTGCCAGCAGCTTGGTCCAGGGTGGGGACACTGAAGCTTTCTTT	CASSLVQGGDTEAFF
.	TRBJ2-2	TRBV27	.	TGTGCCAGCAGTTTCGGAGACACCGGGGAGCTGTTTTTT	CASSFGDTGELFF
.	TRBJ2-6	TRBV18	.	TGTGCCAGCTCACCCACCACAGGGTCCGGGGCCAACGTCCTGACTTTC	CASSPTTGSGANVLTF
.	TRBJ2-5	TRBV13	.	TGTGCCAGCAGCTTCGCAGGAGGTACGACCCAGTACTTC	CASSFAGGTTQYF
.	TRBJ2-4	TRBV19	once	TGTGCCAGTAGTCTGCCCGGGGATGAGGCCATTCAGTACTTC	CASSLPGDEAIQYF
TRBD1	TRBJ2-5	TRBV18	.	TGTGCCAGCTCGCGCAACCCAGGGGGAGTGCAAGAGACCCAGTACTTC	CASSRNPGGVQETQYF
.	TRBJ2-3	TRBV2	.	TGTGCCAGCAGTGAGGTCGCTGGGGCCGGGGATACGCAGTATTTT	CASSEVAGAGDTQYF
.	TRBJ2-7	TRBV5-1	.	TGCGCCAGCAGCCCCCGAGGGATTTCCTACGAGCAGTACTTC	CASSPRGISYEQYF
.	TRBJ2-5	TRBV24-1	once	TGTGCCACCAGCGGGGTGGGGGAGACCCAGTACTTC	CATSGVGETQYF
TRBD2	TRBJ2-5	TRBV9	.	TGTGCCAGCAGCCCCGGGACTAGCGGGACCCACCAAGAGACCCAGTACTTC	CASSPGTSGTHQETQYF
TRBD1	TRBJ2-3	TRBV7-9	once	TGTGCCAGCAGCTCGACCGGGACAGGGGGCCTGACGCAGTATTTT	CASSSTGTGGLTQYF
.	TRBJ2-7	TRBV7-8	.	TGTGCCAGCAGCTTAAGAGGGATAGGCTCCTACGAGCAGTACTTC	CASSLRGIGSYEQYF
TRBD1	TRBJ2-2	TRBV7-3	.	TGTGCCAGCAGCTTATACAGGGGGAACACCGGGGAGCTGTTTTTT	CASSLYRGNTGELFF
TRBD2	TRBJ2-3	TRBV6-2/TRBV6-3	.	TGTGCCAGCAGTTACTCGACTAGCGGGACACTTAGCACAGATACGCAGTATTTT	CASSYSTSGTLSTDTQYF
TRBD2	TRBJ2-3	TRBV7-6	.	TGTGCCAGCAGCCCCCTAGAGCGGGAGGGCCTGGCAGATACGCAGTATTTT	CASSPLEREGLADTQYF
TRBD1	TRBJ1-1	TRBV19	.	TGTGCCAGTAGTAAAAGCGGGACAGGGAACACTGAAGCTTTCTTT	CASSKSGTGNTEAFF
.	TRBJ1-4	TRBV7-8	.	TGTGCCAGCAGCTTCAGGCAGGGTAATGATGAAAAACTGTTTTTT	CASSFRQGNDEKLFF
TRBD1	TRBJ2-2	TRBV7-9	.	TGTGCCAGCAGCCATAAGTATCAGGGGGCCGGGGAGCTGTTTTTT	CASSHKYQGAGELFF
.	TRBJ2-5	TRBV6-1	.	TGTGCCAGCAGTGAAAATAAGGGGAGGCAAGGGGAGACCCAGTACTTC	CASSENKGRQGETQYF